A selection of T cell receptor beta chains follows, all from one sample in a study of T cell changes during pregnancy in multiple sclerosis. Libraries were prepared by immunoSEQ multiplex PCR; TCRdb keeps only in-frame clonotypes and omits some of them. The sample shows around 69,000 clones, approximately 90% of them seen only once. Sequences were derived from peripheral blood, sampled in the third trimester of pregnancy. The receptors stem from a female donor with multiple sclerosis, enrolled in a pregnancy study. The CDR3 runs from the conserved cysteine through the conserved F or W. A D gene is named only where the DNA matches it firmly. Clone size is stated in some rows and not others, as once, few, many or a class when expanded.

d_call clone_size j_call v_call cdr3_nt cdr3_aa
TRBD2 NA TRBJ2-3 TRBV5-1 TGCGCCAGCAGCTTGGATGCGGGGGGCACAGATACGCAGTATTTT CASSLDAGGTDTQYF
TRBD1 NA TRBJ2-1 TRBV28 TGTGCCAGCAGTTTAGGGGACAGGGGCCTAAATGAGCAGTTCTTC CASSLGDRGLNEQFF
NA NA TRBJ2-2 TRBV12-5 TGTGCTAGTTTTGGAGGCGTACTGAACACCGGGGAGCTGTTTTTT CASFGGVLNTGELFF
NA NA TRBJ1-4 TRBV4-1 TGCGCCAGCAGCCAAGGCCCGGACAGACCGTGGGAAAAACTGTTTTTT CASSQGPDRPWEKLFF
NA NA TRBJ1-1 TRBV6-5 TGTGCCAGCAGTACACCGGGACAAATCACTGAAGCTTTCTTT CASSTPGQITEAFF
NA NA TRBJ2-5 TRBV9 TGTGCCAGCAGCCCCCGTACCGGGGAAGAGACCCAGTACTTC CASSPRTGEETQYF
TRBD1 once TRBJ1-2 TRBV5-1 TGCGCCAGCAGCTTGGGACAGGGGGATGGCTACACCTTC CASSLGQGDGYTF
NA NA TRBJ1-4 TRBV5-1 TGCGCCAGCAGCTTGTCCCGCAGGGGAGCTAATGAAAAACTGTTTTTT CASSLSRRGANEKLFF
NA NA TRBJ2-1 TRBV2 TGTGCCAGCCTGGGGCTACACTCCTACAATGAGCAGTTCTTC CASLGLHSYNEQFF
TRBD1 NA TRBJ1-6 TRBV9 TGTGCCAGCAGCGTGCGAGGGACAGGGACGAATTCACCCCTCCACTTT CASSVRGTGTNSPLHF
TRBD1 NA TRBJ1-3 TRBV6-5 TGTGCCACACGCAGTCAGGGGGCTAACACCATATATTTT CATRSQGANTIYF
NA few TRBJ1-6 TRBV2 TGTGCCAGCAGATTTACAGGTTCACCCCTCCACTTT CASRFTGSPLHF
TRBD1 NA TRBJ1-3 TRBV7-9 TGTGCCAGCAGCCTGGGCCTAGAGGGGGCGACCTCTGGAAACACCATATATTTT CASSLGLEGATSGNTIYF
NA NA TRBJ1-1 TRBV6-4 TGTGCCAGCAGTGCCAGCTCAGGGCGGTGGACTGAAGCTTTCTTT CASSASSGRWTEAFF
TRBD2 NA TRBJ2-5 TRBV5-1 TGCGCCAGCAGGACTAGCGGGGGGGAGACCCAGTACTTC CASRTSGGETQYF
NA NA TRBJ2-7 TRBV6-5 TGTGCCAGCAGTTACTCGCCAGGAAGCTCCTACGAGCAGTACTTC CASSYSPGSSYEQYF
NA NA TRBJ2-1 TRBV7-2 TGTGCCAGCAGCTTAGGATCCCCGACTAGTTTTCGGGAGCAGTTCTTC CASSLGSPTSFREQFF
NA NA TRBJ1-4 TRBV28 TGTGCCAGCAGTTCGATCTCAGGGGCCGACGGGGAAAAACTGTTTTTT CASSSISGADGEKLFF
NA NA TRBJ2-5 TRBV6-9 TGTGCCAGCAGTTATAGGCGGGCCCAAGAGACCCAGTACTTC CASSYRRAQETQYF
NA NA TRBJ2-3 TRBV7-6 TGTGCCAGCAGCGCAAACAGGGGAGGAGCAGATACGCAGTATTTT CASSANRGGADTQYF
TRBD1 once TRBJ2-7 TRBV6-1 TGTGCCAGCAGTGCCGGGACAGGGGACCCTACTGCGACCTACGAGCAGTACTTC CASSAGTGDPTATYEQYF
NA NA TRBJ2-3 TRBV4-1 TGCGCCAGCAGCCACCAGGGGGCGGGGGGGGGAGATACGCAGTATTTT CASSHQGAGGGDTQYF
NA few TRBJ1-1 TRBV28 TGTGCCAGCAGTTCCCTGCGGGGGGCTTTCTTT CASSSLRGAFF
TRBD2 few TRBJ2-3 TRBV4-3 TGCGCCAGCAGCCGAGGACTAGCGGGGGCCGACGGGGTCACAGATACGCAGTATTTT CASSRGLAGADGVTDTQYF
NA NA TRBJ2-7 TRBV6-1 TGTGCCAGCACTACGGGACACCCCTCCTACGAGCAGTACTTC CASTTGHPSYEQYF